This TCR beta chain was documented in a study of T cells in Graves' hyperthyroidism and ophthalmopathy. General observations from the study: Onset of ophthalmopathy came a median around 6.2 months after the model predicted it.

The TCR beta CDR3 regions underwent amplification using RNA transcripts as the source. TCR CDR3 underwent first-round RT-PCR with the HTBI primer set. TCRdb reanalysed the multiplex PCR reads using MiXCR and keeps one entry per CDR3 protein. Among around 250,000 distinct CDR3 sequences listed, roughly 15% were seen once. PBMCs came from more than 9.5 ml fresh peripheral blood. This clonotype was recorded at least ten times. Its antigen is not known. This CDR3 is built from 16 residues. Germline CDR1 is LNHDA and CDR2 is SQIVND (reference sequence). The V end was cut by 2 bases, the J end by 1 base, with 14 bases between.

The sample consisted of blood. The source is a woman aged 40 to 49 with Graves' hyperthyroidism that later progressed to Graves' ophthalmopathy. This rearrangement joins TRBV19 to TRBJ1-1, with no clear D. CDR3 sequence reads: CASSIRSVTENTEAFF. The CDR3 DNA is TGTGCCAGTAGTATAAGGTCAGTAACTGAGAACACTGAAGCTTTCTTT.